This TCR beta chain is from a study of blood T cells in healthy people across ages. Findings and limits, study-wide: Naive and antigen-experienced cells were not separated, limiting conclusive comparison. Donors of long life had a larger count of naive CD4+ cells and greater diversity than aged donors.

This clonotype was observed a handful of times. The antigen remains unidentified. The CDR3 has 11 residues. Germline CDR1 SQVTM, CDR2 ANQGSEA. Trimming removed 3 bases at V and 3 bases at J, with 5 bases between. The authors ran a second PCR of about 7 to 11 cycles using a sample-barcoded 5' primer and a J-beta primer mix. A single record per CDR3 protein comes from TCRdb applying MiXCR to the 5' RACE reads. The sample shows approximately 900,000 distinct CDR3 sequences, about 48% of them seen only once. The V and J genes are TRBV29-1 and TRBJ1-2; a weak D match, TRBD1 (5 bases). The sequence derives from a man between 25 and 39 years old in good health. Sequenced sample: blood. CDR3 nucleotide sequence: TGCAGCGTTGACAGGGACTATGGCTACACCTTC. Translating gives CSVDRDYGYTF.